The subject of this entry is one T cell receptor beta chain. The sample originates from a study of blood T cell repertoires in COVID-19. The assay was immunoSEQ multiplex PCR, and TCRdb's table has in-frame clones only and misses some. The data show fewer than 200,000 clones, roughly 85% seen once. Sequences were obtained from peripheral blood. The receptor was derived from a woman in her 70s with acute or convalescent COVID-19.

The CDR3 spells CASVEQSYEQYF. Written as DNA, the CDR3 is TGTGCCAGCGTCGAACAGAGCTACGAGCAGTACTTC. The V and J genes are TRBV2 and TRBJ2-7; D is unclear. From germline, CDR1 is SNHLY and CDR2 FYNNEI. The V gene lost 8 bases and the J gene lost 3 bases, with 11 bases spanning the gap. The CDR3 runs 12 residues.